This T cell receptor (beta chain) was captured in a study of early T cells in non-severe SARS-CoV-2 infection (dated by TCRdb to 2020 to 2022). Looking at the study overall: TCR sequencing used bulk RNA from unsorted whole blood, so alpha and beta chains could not be paired. Results the study describes overall, beyond this receptor: VDJdb matching was skewed toward anti-spike CD8 responses and likely underestimated virus-specific expansions by missing private and CD4 specificities.

This was a case-control study nested in a cohort of healthcare workers in London, UK, who had nasopharyngeal swab PCR tests and blood samples taken every week. Healthcare workers were recruited between 23 and 31 March 2020, during the week of the UK lockdown, and were followed weekly for up to roughly 15 weeks. Library generation was performed with 5' RACE. This sample was sequenced with a NextSeq 500. The TCR library protocol attached unique molecular identifiers to individual cDNA molecules to correct for sequencing error and PCR bias. Sequencing covered both TCR alpha and beta chains, and within each sample the abundances of alpha and beta sequences were tightly co-correlated. In the source study's methods: Decombinator V4 was used to annotate the V gene, J gene and CDR3 of the TCR sequences. TCRs were defined as expanded if a significant change between any two time points was detected under a Poisson model with p below 0.0001. Abundances of TCRs were expressed as counts per million after normalisation to the total number of TCRs sequenced in each sample. MAIT TCRs were defined by TRAV1-2 paired with TRAJ12, TRAJ20 or TRAJ33, and iNKT TCRs by TRAV10 paired with TRAJ18. VDJdb, accessed 1 November 2021, was searched for CMV, EBV and SARS-CoV-2 annotated TCRs, with TCRs annotated for multiple antigens excluded. TCRdb redid the processing of the public reads, applying fastp at Q25 and MiXCR, and retained in-frame beta chains. Duplicate CDR3 protein sequences are folded into a single record with the most common DNA and genes. The V and J calls were determined by TCRdb, not by the authors. Present in this sample are tens of thousands of distinct CDR3 sequences, about 4.4% of which were seen just once. Together, the top ten hold approximately 6.6% of the sample.

According to the germline V gene (reference sequence), CDR1 reads SGHNT and CDR2 reads YYREEE. The cysteine opens and the phenylalanine closes a CDR3 of 16 amino acids. The kept DNA is CDR3 alone, 48 bases in frame from the first base. V ends up 2 bases short and J 0 bases short, with an unmatched junction base count of 1. The table lists this clonotype with many counts. Its antigen is still unknown. No clone much larger than this one lies a single base away; base qualities are absent. Sequenced input: whole blood. The receptor chain draws on TRBV5-4 and TRBJ2-3, with 12 bases in between that match TRBD2. The TCR comes from an adult who was a healthcare worker with PCR-confirmed SARS-CoV-2 infection or an uninfected control (not recorded which). The CDR3 region reads CASSFGLAGSTDTQYF. The DNA reads TGTGCCAGCAGCTTTGGACTAGCGGGGAGCACAGATACGCAGTATTTT.